A single sample is the source of the 2 T cell receptor beta chains below, sequenced in a study of T cell repertoires in cytomegalovirus infection (dated by TCRdb to about 2019). The instrument was an Illumina HiSeq 1500. TCRdb trimmed public reads at Q25 via fastp, called clones via MiXCR and kept in-frame beta chains. Rows matching on CDR3 protein sequence are summarized as one entry with the most common DNA and genes. The sample records some 700,000 distinct CDR3 sequences, under 40% of which are singletons. The ten largest clones represent under 3% of the sample. The source material was PBMCs. All receptors derive from a human donor in good health (CMV status not recorded). Some clones in this sample may be carry-over from other donors' samples.

J is TRBJ2-1 and V is TRBV24-1, with 10 bases fitting TRBD2. The CDR3 runs to 16 residues. Per the germline V gene, CDR1 is KGHDR and CDR2 is SFDVKD. V lost 5 bases, J lost 6 bases, and 9 bases stayed unmatched. CDR3 in amino acids: CATSGLGLAGANEQFF. Here the CDR3 DNA reads TGTGCCACCAGTGGTCTTGGGCTAGCGGGAGCCAATGAGCAGTTCTTC.

V and J are TRBV6-6 and TRBJ2-1, with 10 nucleotides matching TRBD2. This CDR3 spans 15 amino acids. Germline-derived CDR1 and CDR2 are MNHNY and SVGAGI (reference sequence). V lost 2 bases, J lost 4 bases, and 2 bases stayed unmatched. This CDR3 is CASSYLAGVYNEQFF. CDR3 DNA: TGTGCCAGCAGTTACCTAGCGGGAGTTTACAATGAGCAGTTCTTC.